These 18 T cell receptor beta chains share one sample of origin, sequenced in a study of cytomegalovirus exposure and HLA in healthy donors. PCR employed 60 Vbeta and 13 Jbeta primers. Repertoires were generated with immunoSEQ multiplex PCR, while TCRdb's copy carries only in-frame clones and drops some. Of 100,000 to 120,000 clones in the sample, 82% were seen once. What was sequenced was PBMCs. The receptors were gathered from a woman between 18 and 29 years old in good health and CMV-seronegative.

The V call is TRBV5-5, the J call TRBJ2-7; 8 bases align to TRBD2. Germline V gene sequence: CDR1 SGHKS, CDR2 YYEKEE (reference sequence). There are 14 residues in the CDR3. Trimming removed 7 bases from V and 2 bases from J; junction bases left unmatched: 8. CDR3 loop: CASLPGGDPYEQYF. The CDR3 region has the DNA TGTGCCAGCTTGCCGGGGGGGGACCCCTACGAGCAGTACTTC.

The chain links TRBV27 to TRBJ1-6; 9 bases are a match to TRBD1. The CDR3 length is 16 residues. Trimming removed 7 bases from V and 8 bases from J; junction bases left unmatched: 12. Germline V gene sequence: CDR1 MNHEY, CDR2 SMNVEV (reference sequence). For the CDR3, the DNA is TGTGCCAGCACCACCCTGCACAGGGGGCGTTATTCACCCCTCCACTTT. Its translation: CASTTLHRGRYSPLHF.

The chain is built from TRBV6-5 and TRBJ2-1, with 9 bases aligning to TRBD2. J lost 8 bases, V lost 5 bases, and 10 bases had no gene match. The germline CDR1 and CDR2 sequences are MNHEY and SVGAGI. This CDR3 has 15 residues. The CDR3 sequence is CASSINSGRIDEQFF. The DNA of the CDR3 is TGTGCCAGCAGTATTAACAGCGGGAGGATAGATGAGCAGTTCTTC.

The rearrangement links TRBV9 to TRBJ1-6; TRBD1 matches 11 bases. The CDR3 has 15 residues. CDR1 is SGDLS, CDR2 YYNGEE, per germline. V lost 3 bases to trimming and J lost 7 bases; unmatched junction nucleotides: 3. The CDR3 nucleotides read TGTGCCAGCAGCGGGACAGGGGGCAGGAATTCACCCCTCCACTTT. As protein: CASSGTGGRNSPLHF.

V and J are TRBV6-1 and TRBJ1-5; no definite D call. V was cut by 11 bases and J by 0 bases, with 8 bases left in between. The CDR3 contains 12 residues. Germline V gene data show CDR1 as MNHNS and CDR2 as SASEGT. CDR3: CAAKYSNQPQHF. In DNA form, the CDR3 reads TGTGCCGCGAAATATAGCAATCAGCCCCAGCATTTT.

The chain uses TRBV30 and TRBJ1-2; TRBD1 agrees at 10 bases. The CDR3 totals 14 residues. V dropped 4 bases and J dropped 6; count of bases not matched to a gene: 8. CDR1 is GTSNPN and CDR2 is SVGIG in the germline V gene (reference sequence). This chain's CDR3 is CAWILQTGGDGYTF. The CDR3 bases are TGTGCCTGGATCTTACAGACAGGGGGCGATGGCTACACCTTC.

The V gene is TRBV18, the J gene TRBJ1-2, with D unclear. Germline assignment: CDR1 KGHSH and CDR2 LQKENI. The CDR3 extends over 13 amino acids. With 6 bases removed from V and 5 bases from J, the gap between germline ends came to 13 bases. CDR3 protein: CASSPDTVYGYTF. The DNA of the CDR3 is TGTGCCAGCTCCCCCGACACGGTGTATGGCTACACCTTC.

This sequence joins TRBV7-2 and TRBJ1-4; tentative D call: TRBD1 (5 bases). V lost 5 bases, J lost 8 bases, and 12 bases lay in between. The length of the CDR3 is 13 residues. Germline-derived CDR1 and CDR2 are SGHTA and FQGNSA. The CDR3 spells CASSINKGEKLFF. CDR3 DNA sequence: TGTGCCAGCAGCATTAATAAGGGGGAAAAACTGTTTTTT. The full variable domain, in which reference TRBV7-2 and TRBJ1-4 provide the parts outside the CDR3, is GAGVSQSPSNKVTEKGKDVELRCDPISGHTALYWYRQSLGQGLEFLIYFQGNSAPDKSGLPSDRFSAERTGGSVSTLTIQRTQQEDSAVYLCASSINKGEKLFFGSGTQLSVL.

This chain joins TRBV5-4 and TRBJ2-3; TRBD2 matches 7 bases. V gave up 2 bases and J gave up 4 bases; unmatched junction bases: 4. Per germline, CDR1 SGHNT and CDR2 YYREEE (reference sequence). This CDR3 has 14 residues. The DNA of the CDR3 is TGTGCCAGCAGCTTTGACGGGGGGTCAGATACGCAGTATTTT. It encodes CASSFDGGSDTQYF.

Here the CDR3 DNA reads TGTGCCAGCAGTTCCTTGCGTCCAGGCGCTGAAGCTTTCTTT. Translating gives CASSSLRPGAEAFF. The chain joins TRBV28 to TRBJ1-1; D unresolved. This CDR3 region has 14 residues. Germline V gene data show CDR1 as MDHEN and CDR2 as SYDVKM. V lost 4 bases and J 6 bases, leaving 15 bases between the germline ends.

For the CDR3, the DNA is TGTGCCAGTAGTATAGGGGCTGCGTGGATGAACACTGAAGCTTTCTTT. Its translation is CASSIGAAWMNTEAFF. The gene calls are TRBV19 and TRBJ1-1; the D is unclear. V shed 1 base and J shed 0 bases, with 12 bases lying between them. Germline CDR1 reads LNHDA; CDR2 reads SQIVND (reference sequence). The CDR3 totals 16 residues.

Comment on this clone: Other DNA sequences of this sample code for an identical CDR3. V gene TRBV6-1 combines with J gene TRBJ1-1; D not certain. The ends were cut back, 3 bases at V and 3 bases at J, with 8 bases in the middle. In germline, CDR1 is MNHNS, CDR2 SASEGT. The CDR3 sequence is 13 residues long. The CDR3 loop is CASSEVRDTEAFF. The CDR3 region has the DNA TGTGCCAGCAGTGAGGTCCGGGACACTGAAGCTTTCTTT.

The rearrangement uses TRBV11-2 and TRBJ1-2; D remains unclear. The V gene lost 5 bases and the J gene lost 9 bases, with 16 bases spanning the gap. CDR3 length equals 13 residues. Germline assignment: CDR1 SGHAT and CDR2 FQNNGV. The CDR3 protein is CASSPWEGRSYTF. In DNA form, the CDR3 reads TGTGCCAGCAGCCCCTGGGAGGGTAGAAGCTACACCTTC.

This chain connects TRBV28 to TRBJ2-3, with 14 bases aligning to TRBD2. After removal of 5 bases from V and 4 bases from J, the junction contained 11 bases not matched to a gene. CDR1 and CDR2 from the germline V gene are MDHEN and SYDVKM. This CDR3 comprises 18 residues. The CDR3 nucleotides are TGTGCCAGCAGTAGCCACGGGACTAGCGGGAGAGGCTCAGATACGCAGTATTTT. This translates into CASSSHGTSGRGSDTQYF. The full variable domain, rest sourced from reference TRBV28 and TRBJ2-3, is DVKVTQSSRYLVKRTGEKVFLECVQDMDHENMFWYRQDPGLGLRLIYFSYDVKMKEKGDIPEGYSVSREKKERFSLILESASTNQTSMYLCASSSHGTSGRGSDTQYFGPGTRLTVL.

This sequence joins TRBV28 and TRBJ2-1; 7 bases agree with TRBD2. Germline V gives CDR1 MDHEN, CDR2 SYDVKM. The junction had 13 bases not matched to a gene; V was cut back by 8 bases and J by 6 bases. The CDR3 runs 15 residues. The CDR3 spells CASRVRAGVVNEQFF. The CDR3 DNA sequence: TGTGCCAGCCGCGTGAGGGCGGGGGTTGTCAATGAGCAGTTCTTC.

This clone has only one observation. This chain links TRBV6-1 with TRBJ1-4, with D possibly being TRBD1 (5 bases). The V and J ends lost 2 bases and 5 bases respectively, with 12 bases between them. The germline CDR1 and CDR2 sequences are MNHNS and SASEGT. The CDR3 consists of 15 residues. DNA of the CDR3: TGTGCCAGCAGTGAATATCAGGGAAGAAATGAAAAACTGTTTTTT. The encoded protein is CASSEYQGRNEKLFF.

The V and J genes are TRBV6-6 and TRBJ1-1; 7 positions match TRBD1. The V gene end was trimmed by 7 bases and the J gene end by 5 bases; junction bases not matched to a gene: 10. In germline, CDR1 is MNHNY, CDR2 SVGAGI (reference sequence). The CDR3 has 14 amino acids. Written as DNA, the CDR3 is TGTGCCAGCACCGTGACAGGGAGTCAGACTGAAGCTTTCTTT. It translates to CASTVTGSQTEAFF.

The gene calls are TRBV14 and TRBJ1-1, with unresolved D. The CDR3 is made up of 15 amino acids. CDR1 is SGHDN and CDR2 is FVKESK in the germline V gene. Trimming shortened V by 1 base and J by 5 bases, and 14 bases separated the two germline ends. The CDR3 reads CASSQAMSGRTEAFF. The CDR3 DNA reads as TGTGCCAGCAGCCAAGCAATGTCCGGGAGGACTGAAGCTTTCTTT.